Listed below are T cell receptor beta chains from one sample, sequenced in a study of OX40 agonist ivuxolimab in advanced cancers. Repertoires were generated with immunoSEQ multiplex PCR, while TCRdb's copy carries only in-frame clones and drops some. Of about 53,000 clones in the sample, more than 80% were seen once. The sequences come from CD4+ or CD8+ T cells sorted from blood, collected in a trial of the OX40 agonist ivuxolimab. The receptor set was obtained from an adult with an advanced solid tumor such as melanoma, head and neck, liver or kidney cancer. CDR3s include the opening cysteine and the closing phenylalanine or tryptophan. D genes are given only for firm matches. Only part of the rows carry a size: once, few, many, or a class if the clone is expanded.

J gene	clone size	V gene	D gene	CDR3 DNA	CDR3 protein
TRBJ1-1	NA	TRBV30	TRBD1	TGTGCCTGCACCCGACAGGGGAGTCGATTAGGCACTGAAGCTTTCTTT	CACTRQGSRLGTEAFF
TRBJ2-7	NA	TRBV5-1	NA	TGCGCCAGCAGCTTTGGGACAAGCTACGAGCAGTACTTC	CASSFGTSYEQYF
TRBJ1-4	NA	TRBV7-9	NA	TGTGCCAGCAGCCCGAGTATCTTTGGAGAAAAACTGTTTTTT	CASSPSIFGEKLFF
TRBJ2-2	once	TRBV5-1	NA	TGTGCCAGCAGCCCTGGGCAGGATAACACCGGGGAGCTGTTTTTT	CASSPGQDNTGELFF
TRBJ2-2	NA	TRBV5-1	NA	TGCGCCAGCAGCTTCCCATCAAGCACCGGGGAGCTGTTTTTT	CASSFPSSTGELFF
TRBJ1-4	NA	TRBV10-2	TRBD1	TGCGCCAGCAGTGAGTCGGGACAGGGGGCAGGAACTAATGAAAAACTGTTTTTT	CASSESGQGAGTNEKLFF
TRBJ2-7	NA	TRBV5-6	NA	TGTGCCAGCAGCTTCCAGGGGTCCTACGAGCAGTACTTC	CASSFQGSYEQYF
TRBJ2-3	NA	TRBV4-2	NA	TGTGCCAGCAGCCTGAACCCCGGGGCGGAAGATACGCAGTATTTT	CASSLNPGAEDTQYF
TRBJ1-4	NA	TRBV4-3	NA	TGCGCCAGCAGCCAAGATTTTGATTACAATGAAAAACTGTTTTTT	CASSQDFDYNEKLFF
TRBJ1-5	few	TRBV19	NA	TGTGCCAGTAGTATAGGAGGAGGGGTCGATCAGCCCCAGCATTTT	CASSIGGGVDQPQHF
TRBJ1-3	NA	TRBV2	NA	TGTGCCAGCAGCCCTCAACAGGAATTATCAGGAAACACCATATATTTT	CASSPQQELSGNTIYF
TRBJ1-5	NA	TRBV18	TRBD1	TGTGCCAGCTCACTCGGACAGGGGGGGAGCAATCAGCCCCAGCATTTT	CASSLGQGGSNQPQHF
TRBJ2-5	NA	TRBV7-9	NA	TGTGCCAGCAGCTTGGCTCCCAGGGCGGGAGAGACCCAGTACTTC	CASSLAPRAGETQYF
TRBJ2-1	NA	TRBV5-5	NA	TGTGCCAGCAGGACCTCAGGGTTACCCCCGAATGAGCAGTTCTTC	CASRTSGLPPNEQFF
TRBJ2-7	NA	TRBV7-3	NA	TGTGCCAGCCTACGGGGCCAGTCAGCCTACGAGCAGTACTTC	CASLRGQSAYEQYF
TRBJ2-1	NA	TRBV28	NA	TGTGCCAGCAGTTCCCCCCTCGGAGCCCGTGAGCAGTTCTTC	CASSSPLGAREQFF
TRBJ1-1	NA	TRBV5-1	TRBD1	TGCGCCAGCAGTTTTCGGACAGGGGAAACTGAAGCTTTCTTT	CASSFRTGETEAFF
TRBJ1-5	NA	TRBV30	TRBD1	TGTGCCTGGAGTCCCAGGGGGCGGGGCAGCAATCAGCCCCAGCATTTT	CAWSPRGRGSNQPQHF
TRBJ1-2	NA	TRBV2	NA	TGTGCCAGCAGGAACCGCAGGGAAGGGTACGATGGCTACACCTTC	CASRNRREGYDGYTF
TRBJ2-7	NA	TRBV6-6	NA	TGTGCCAGCAGTTTCCCCGGGGTCTCCTACGAGCAGTACTTC	CASSFPGVSYEQYF
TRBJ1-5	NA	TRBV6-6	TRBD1	TGTGCCAGCAGTTACCAGGGACAGCACAATCAGCCCCAGCATTTT	CASSYQGQHNQPQHF
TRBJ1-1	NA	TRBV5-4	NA	TGTGCCAGCAGGGTGAAAGGGAACACTGAAGCTTTCTTT	CASRVKGNTEAFF
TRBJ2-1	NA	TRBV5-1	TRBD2	TGCGCCAGCAGCGTCGTAGCGGGAGTGTCCTGGGGTGAGCAGTTCTTC	CASSVVAGVSWGEQFF
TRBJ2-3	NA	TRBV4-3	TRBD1	TGCGCCAGCAGCCAAAGGACAGGGGGTAGCACAGATACGCAGTATTTT	CASSQRTGGSTDTQYF
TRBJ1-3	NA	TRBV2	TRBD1	TGTGCCAGCAGTGCAATGGGGACAGGGACTGGAAACACCATATATTTT	CASSAMGTGTGNTIYF
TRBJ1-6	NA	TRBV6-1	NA	TGTGCCAGCAGTGAAAGAGGAGGGTCGGCTAATTCACCCCTCCACTTT	CASSERGGSANSPLHF
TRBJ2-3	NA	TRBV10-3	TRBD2	TGTGCCATCAGTTCGACTAGCGGGGAGCTCACAGATACGCAGTATTTT	CAISSTSGELTDTQYF
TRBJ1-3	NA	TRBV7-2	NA	TGTGCCAGCAGCTTAAGAACAGGCCACTCTGGAAACACCATATATTTT	CASSLRTGHSGNTIYF
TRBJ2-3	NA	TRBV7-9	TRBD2	TGTGCCAGCAGTACCGGGACTAGCTCTAGCACAGATACGCAGTATTTT	CASSTGTSSSTDTQYF
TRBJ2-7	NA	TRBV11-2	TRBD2	TGTGCCAGCAGCTTAGCCGCCAGCGGGGGTGAGCAGTACTTC	CASSLAASGGEQYF
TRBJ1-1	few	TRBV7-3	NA	TGTGCCAGCAGCTTATGGGGGGACACTGAAGCTTTCTTT	CASSLWGDTEAFF
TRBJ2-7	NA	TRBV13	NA	TGTGCCAGCAGCGGCAGGACCTCCTACGAGCAGTACTTC	CASSGRTSYEQYF
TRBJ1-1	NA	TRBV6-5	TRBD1	TGTGCCAGCAGTACAAGGACAGGGGGCCGCGCTGAAGCTTTCTTT	CASSTRTGGRAEAFF
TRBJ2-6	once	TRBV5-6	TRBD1	TGTGCCAGCAGCTTGCCGGGACAGCATCCCTCTGGGGCCAACGTCCTGACTTTC	CASSLPGQHPSGANVLTF
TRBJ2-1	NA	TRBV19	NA	TGTGCCAGTAGTCCAAGGCAGGGGGGCAATGAGCAGTTCTTC	CASSPRQGGNEQFF
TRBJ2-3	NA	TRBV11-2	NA	TGTGCCAGCAGCTTATGGGGGGGGGCCACAGATACGCAGTATTTT	CASSLWGGATDTQYF
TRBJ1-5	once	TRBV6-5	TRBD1	TGTGCCAGCAGCCGACAGGGGAGTAGCAATCAGCCCCAGCATTTT	CASSRQGSSNQPQHF